These T cell receptor beta chains were read from a single sample in a study of graft-versus-host responses after intestinal transplantation. Profiling relied on immunoSEQ multiplex PCR, and the TCRdb table lists in-frame clones only, not all of them. The table includes more than 10,000 clones, 30% detected once. The sequencing used alloreactive CD8+ T cells from a mixed lymphocyte reaction culture, collected before intestinal transplant. Receptors were obtained from a human patient who received an intestinal transplant. Each CDR3 is given with its conserved first and last residue. Each record gives: V gene, D gene, clone size, J gene, CDR3 DNA, CDR3 protein. A D gene is named only where the DNA matches it firmly. Rows may omit the clone size; those that give it use once, few, many or a size class.

v_gene: TRBV19
d_gene: TRBD1
abundance: .
j_gene: TRBJ2-7
CDR3nt: TGTGCCAGTAGTATGGGGACAGGGGACTACGAGCAGTACTTC
CDR3aa: CASSMGTGDYEQYF

v_gene: TRBV29-1
d_gene: .
abundance: medium-sized
j_gene: TRBJ1-4
CDR3nt: TGCAGCGTTGAAGGATCGGGGGCGGGTGATGAAAAACTGTTTTTT
CDR3aa: CSVEGSGAGDEKLFF

v_gene: TRBV28
d_gene: .
abundance: .
j_gene: TRBJ1-6
CDR3nt: TGTGCCAGCAGTGCCGGACCTGTTAATTCACCCCTCCACTTT
CDR3aa: CASSAGPVNSPLHF

v_gene: TRBV27
d_gene: .
abundance: few
j_gene: TRBJ1-5
CDR3nt: TGTGCCAGCAGTCCCCCGGGGGAAAATCAGCCCCAGCATTTT
CDR3aa: CASSPPGENQPQHF

v_gene: TRBV7-2
d_gene: TRBD2
abundance: .
j_gene: TRBJ2-1
CDR3nt: TGTGCCAGCAGCTTAGCGCTGTCTAGCGGGAGGAACTGGAATGAGCAGTTCTTC
CDR3aa: CASSLALSSGRNWNEQFF

v_gene: TRBV5-4
d_gene: TRBD2
abundance: .
j_gene: TRBJ2-1
CDR3nt: TGTGCCAGCAGCTTGGAACTCGCGGGAGTCGATGAGCAGTTCTTC
CDR3aa: CASSLELAGVDEQFF

v_gene: TRBV19
d_gene: .
abundance: .
j_gene: TRBJ1-2
CDR3nt: TGTGCCAGTAGTATAGGGCCCGGGAATGGCTACACCTTC
CDR3aa: CASSIGPGNGYTF

v_gene: TRBV7-9
d_gene: TRBD2
abundance: few
j_gene: TRBJ2-1
CDR3nt: TGTGCCAGCAGCCCGATTACTAGCGGGGTGCATGTGGACAATGAGCAGTTCTTC
CDR3aa: CASSPITSGVHVDNEQFF

v_gene: TRBV6-1
d_gene: .
abundance: .
j_gene: TRBJ2-7
CDR3nt: TGTGCCAGCTGTGAAGGGGGGACTGGGTTGGGTTGGGAGCAGTACTTC
CDR3aa: CASCEGGTGLGWEQYF

v_gene: TRBV7-9
d_gene: TRBD1
abundance: .
j_gene: TRBJ2-6
CDR3nt: TGTGCCAGCAGCTTAGCAGGGGGCGCTGGGGCCAACGTCCTGACTTTC
CDR3aa: CASSLAGGAGANVLTF

v_gene: TRBV5-1
d_gene: TRBD1
abundance: .
j_gene: TRBJ2-7
CDR3nt: TGCGCCAGCAGCTGGACAGGGGGGGACGAGCAGTACTTC
CDR3aa: CASSWTGGDEQYF

v_gene: TRBV9
d_gene: .
abundance: medium-sized
j_gene: TRBJ2-3
CDR3nt: TGTGCCAGCAGCGTAGATGGGGACACAGATACGCAGTATTTT
CDR3aa: CASSVDGDTDTQYF

v_gene: TRBV4-2
d_gene: TRBD2
abundance: .
j_gene: TRBJ2-7
CDR3nt: TGTGCCAGCAGCCAAGGACTAGCGGGAAACGAGCAGTACTTC
CDR3aa: CASSQGLAGNEQYF

v_gene: TRBV6-1
d_gene: TRBD1
abundance: few
j_gene: TRBJ1-6
CDR3nt: TGTGCCAGCAGTACGACAGGGGCCTATAATTCACCCCTCCACTTT
CDR3aa: CASSTTGAYNSPLHF

v_gene: TRBV5-4
d_gene: .
abundance: .
j_gene: TRBJ1-2
CDR3nt: TGTGCCAGCGGCAAATCGGGACCAGGCCGTGACGGCTACACCTTC
CDR3aa: CASGKSGPGRDGYTF

v_gene: TRBV10-3
d_gene: .
abundance: .
j_gene: TRBJ1-5
CDR3nt: TGTGCCATCAGCGATCTCCACAGGGAGAAACAGCCCCAGCATTTT
CDR3aa: CAISDLHREKQPQHF

v_gene: TRBV7-9
d_gene: TRBD2
abundance: few
j_gene: TRBJ2-2
CDR3nt: TGTGCCAGTACGGGACTAGCGGGAGTTCAAATCGCGAACACCGGGGAGCTGTTTTTT
CDR3aa: CASTGLAGVQIANTGELFF

v_gene: TRBV6-5
d_gene: .
abundance: .
j_gene: TRBJ1-6
CDR3nt: TGTGCCAGCAGTTATACAGTGGATAATTCACCCCTCCACTTT
CDR3aa: CASSYTVDNSPLHF

v_gene: TRBV7-2
d_gene: .
abundance: .
j_gene: TRBJ1-6
CDR3nt: TGTGCCAGCAGCTTTGGTCCACCGGGACACGGATATTCACCCCTCCACTTT
CDR3aa: CASSFGPPGHGYSPLHF

v_gene: TRBV6-5
d_gene: .
abundance: medium-sized
j_gene: TRBJ2-7
CDR3nt: TGTGCCAGCAGTTACTATCGGGGGCAAACCTACGAGCAGTACTTC
CDR3aa: CASSYYRGQTYEQYF

v_gene: TRBV4-1
d_gene: .
abundance: few
j_gene: TRBJ1-1
CDR3nt: TGCGCCAGCAGCCAAGATCGGGGGAGAGGGACTGAAGCTTTCTTT
CDR3aa: CASSQDRGRGTEAFF

v_gene: TRBV7-3
d_gene: .
abundance: .
j_gene: TRBJ2-7
CDR3nt: TGTGCCAGCAGCTTAACAGGGGGGAGGGAGCAGTACTTC
CDR3aa: CASSLTGGREQYF

v_gene: TRBV11-3
d_gene: TRBD2
abundance: few
j_gene: TRBJ2-3
CDR3nt: TGTGCCAGCAGCTTAACTAGCGGGAGGGGTGATACGCAGTATTTT
CDR3aa: CASSLTSGRGDTQYF

v_gene: TRBV7-2
d_gene: .
abundance: .
j_gene: TRBJ2-7
CDR3nt: TGTGCCAGCAGCTTAAAACCCTCCTACGAGCAGTACTTC
CDR3aa: CASSLKPSYEQYF

v_gene: TRBV21-1
d_gene: .
abundance: .
j_gene: TRBJ2-7
CDR3nt: TGTGCCAGCAGCAAAGGGACAGACTACTACGAGCAGTACTTC
CDR3aa: CASSKGTDYYEQYF

v_gene: TRBV6-5
d_gene: .
abundance: .
j_gene: TRBJ2-7
CDR3nt: TGTGCCAGCAGACAAACAGGGTCGTCCTACGAGCAGTACTTC
CDR3aa: CASRQTGSSYEQYF

v_gene: TRBV5-1
d_gene: .
abundance: once
j_gene: TRBJ2-7
CDR3nt: TGCGCCAGCAGCTTGGAGGGCCACGAGCAGTACTTC
CDR3aa: CASSLEGHEQYF

v_gene: TRBV2
d_gene: .
abundance: once
j_gene: TRBJ1-4
CDR3nt: TGTGCCAGCAGCCTCTTGGACAGTAATGAAAAACTGTTTTTT
CDR3aa: CASSLLDSNEKLFF

v_gene: TRBV6-1
d_gene: .
abundance: .
j_gene: TRBJ1-5
CDR3nt: TGTGCCAGCAGTAAGATTAGCAATCAGCCCCAGCATTTT
CDR3aa: CASSKISNQPQHF

v_gene: TRBV6-5
d_gene: TRBD2
abundance: few
j_gene: TRBJ2-1
CDR3nt: TGTGCCAGCAGGGTACTAGCGGGGCTTCCGAATGAGCAGTTCTTC
CDR3aa: CASRVLAGLPNEQFF

v_gene: TRBV5-8
d_gene: .
abundance: few
j_gene: TRBJ1-6
CDR3nt: TGTGCCAGCAGCTTGACTGGCCTACGGAGGAATTCACCCCTCCACTTT
CDR3aa: CASSLTGLRRNSPLHF

v_gene: TRBV7-9
d_gene: .
abundance: few
j_gene: TRBJ1-2
CDR3nt: TGTGCCAGCAGCTCGCTCCCGGGACAAAACTATGGCTACACCTTC
CDR3aa: CASSSLPGQNYGYTF

v_gene: TRBV7-8
d_gene: .
abundance: .
j_gene: TRBJ1-1
CDR3nt: TGTGCCAGCAGCTTTTTGACGACCACTGAAGCTTTCTTT
CDR3aa: CASSFLTTTEAFF

v_gene: TRBV6-6
d_gene: .
abundance: .
j_gene: TRBJ2-1
CDR3nt: TGTGCCAGCGTATCGGGGGACTACAATGAGCAGTTCTTC
CDR3aa: CASVSGDYNEQFF

v_gene: TRBV7-9
d_gene: .
abundance: .
j_gene: TRBJ2-5
CDR3nt: TGTGCCAGCAGCCCGGGACGGTTCCAAGAGACCCAGTACTTC
CDR3aa: CASSPGRFQETQYF

v_gene: TRBV10-1
d_gene: .
abundance: few
j_gene: TRBJ1-1
CDR3nt: TGCGCCAGCAGTGAGAACGGTGAAGCTTTCTTT
CDR3aa: CASSENGEAFF

v_gene: TRBV6-7
d_gene: .
abundance: .
j_gene: TRBJ2-6
CDR3nt: TGTGCCAGCAGTTTAGGTATGCGGTATTTACAAAGTCGGGCCAACGTCCTGACTTTC
CDR3aa: CASSLGMRYLQSRANVLTF

v_gene: TRBV4-1
d_gene: TRBD2
abundance: .
j_gene: TRBJ2-7
CDR3nt: TGCGCCAGCAGCCACATAGCGGGGGGCCGATACGAGCAGTACTTC
CDR3aa: CASSHIAGGRYEQYF

v_gene: TRBV11-2
d_gene: .
abundance: medium-sized
j_gene: TRBJ2-1
CDR3nt: TGTGCCAGCAGCTTAGGAGGGTCCTACAATGAGCAGTTCTTC
CDR3aa: CASSLGGSYNEQFF

v_gene: TRBV7-9
d_gene: TRBD2
abundance: .
j_gene: TRBJ2-1
CDR3nt: TGTGCCAGCAGCTTCGCAGCGGGGGGTACCTCCTACAATGAGCAGTTCTTC
CDR3aa: CASSFAAGGTSYNEQFF

v_gene: TRBV2
d_gene: .
abundance: .
j_gene: TRBJ2-4
CDR3nt: TGTGCCAGCAGTGAAGGGGTCTTAGCCAAAAACATTCAGTACTTC
CDR3aa: CASSEGVLAKNIQYF